This T cell receptor beta chain was sequenced in a study of response to subunit inactivated influenza vaccine. In germline, CDR1 is SEHNR, CDR2 FQNEAQ (reference sequence). The CDR3 totals 14 residues. V was trimmed by 1 base and J by 1 base, leaving 7 bases between them. This clonotype has a handful of counts. In TCRdb, the RT-PCR reads were re-called with MiXCR into one record per CDR3 protein. The sample lists approximately 490,000 distinct CDR3 sequences; approximately 7.8% were seen once. The V call is TRBV7-9, the J call TRBJ1-1; D uncertain. The material sequenced was PBMCs from blood, taken 23 to 25 months after vaccination. The receptor was derived from a man aged 50 to 75 who received an inactivated influenza vaccine. The CDR3 loop is CASSLGYRNTEAFF. In nucleotides, the CDR3 is TGTGCCAGCAGCTTAGGGTACAGGAACACTGAAGCTTTCTTT.